The sample holds one count of the clone carrying this TCR beta chain. The data were taken from a study of control samples from healthy donors and cancer patients. The CDR3 runs to 15 residues. Germline V lookup: CDR1 LGHDT, CDR2 YNNKEL (reference sequence). V shed 1 base and J shed 10 bases, with 14 bases lying between them. TCRdb keeps only in-frame clones here, not all; method: immunoSEQ multiplex PCR. Of some 150,000 clones in the sample, over 95% are singletons; the top ten hold approximately 1%. Sequencing input: blood. This sequence joins TRBV3-1 (or the pseudogene TRBV3-2) and TRBJ1-6; D possibly corresponds to TRBD1 (5 bases). The source is a woman in her twenties or thirties in good health. The CDR3 reads CASSQGDPPRSPLHF. The CDR3 DNA sequence: TGTGCCAGCAGCCAAGGGGACCCGCCAAGATCACCCCTCCACTTT.